A single sample gave rise to the 14 T cell receptor beta chains below, sequenced in a study of blood T cell repertoires in COVID-19 (dated by TCRdb to 2020 to 2021). Receptor libraries were prepared by the immunoSEQ multiplex PCR assay. The immuneACCESS repertoire file appears here via TCRdb, limited to in-frame rearrangements. These files lack a portion of the clones; in checked studies, under half of the deficit traces to unresolved V genes, and the cause of the others is not known. The table for this sample lists about 170,000 clones; around 90% of them were counted only once. In total, the top ten clones hold approximately 4.6% of the sample. Material: peripheral blood. The receptors stem from a man between 18 and 35 years old with COVID-19, enrolled during active disease.

The chain has TRBV5-4 and TRBJ1-2, with 7 bases aligning to TRBD1. V lost 4 bases, J lost 3 bases, and 3 bases stayed unmatched. Per the germline V gene, CDR1 is SGHNT and CDR2 is YYREEE (reference sequence). The CDR3 covers 13 residues. The CDR3 protein is CASSDGQDYGYTF. CDR3 coding DNA: TGTGCCAGCAGCGATGGACAGGACTATGGCTACACCTTC.

This chain links TRBV9 with TRBJ1-2; no clear D gene. Trimming left V 7 bases short and J 6 bases short, with 13 bases between. Germline CDR1 is SGDLS and CDR2 is YYNGEE. The CDR3 sequence is 12 residues long. CDR3 DNA: TGTGCCAGCGACTCCCGCATCAATGGCTACACCTTC. This codes for CASDSRINGYTF.

The chain is built from TRBV11-1 and TRBJ1-1, with D maybe TRBD1 (6 bases). CDR1 is SGHAT and CDR2 is FQDESV in the germline V gene (reference sequence). The CDR3 is 14 amino acids. With 7 bases removed from V and 0 bases from J, the gap between germline ends came to 12 bases. For the CDR3, the DNA is TGTGCCAGCAACAAGGGACACCTGAACACTGAAGCTTTCTTT. This encodes CASNKGHLNTEAFF.

The rearrangement joins TRBV28 to TRBJ2-1; 7 bases fit TRBD1. Trimming took 5 bases from V and 2 from J; bases not matched to a gene: 3. This CDR3 comprises 14 residues. Germline CDR1 and CDR2: MDHEN and SYDVKM. CDR3 in DNA: TGTGCCAGCAGTCCGACAGGGACCTACAATGAGCAGTTCTTC. It codes for CASSPTGTYNEQFF.

V and J are TRBV30 and TRBJ1-1, with TRBD1 as a possible D gene (5 bases). The CDR3 is 13 residues long. Trimming shortened V by 3 bases and J by 3 bases, and 11 bases separated the two germline ends. Germline assignment: CDR1 GTSNPN and CDR2 SVGIG (reference sequence). For the CDR3, the DNA is TGTGCCTGGAGCTCAGGGAGGGACACTGAAGCTTTCTTT. It is translated as CAWSSGRDTEAFF.

In this sample, this clone turned up once. The V and J genes are TRBV27 and TRBJ1-4; TRBD1 agrees at 8 bases. The CDR3 spans 15 residues. The ends lost 3 bases at V and 12 bases at J; junction bases unmatched: 12. Germline V gene lookup returns CDR1 MNHEY and CDR2 SMNVEV (reference sequence). DNA for the CDR3: TGTGCCAGCAGTTTCCAAGGACAGGGCCCAGGGGAACTGTTTTTT. Amino acid sequence: CASSFQGQGPGELFF.

The J gene is TRBJ1-2, the V gene TRBV4-1; no clear D. CDR3 length: 15 amino acids. From germline, CDR1 is MGHRA and CDR2 YSYEKL. Trimming took off 4 bases at V and 3 bases at J, with 15 bases between the two ends. This chain's CDR3 is CASSPQMRADYGYTF. The CDR3 DNA reads as TGCGCCAGCAGCCCCCAAATGAGAGCGGACTATGGCTACACCTTC.

The genes are TRBV27 and TRBJ2-2; D may be TRBD2 (6 bases). CDR3 length: 14 amino acids. V gave up 3 bases and J gave up 5 bases, with 10 bases separating them. Per the germline V gene, CDR1 is MNHEY and CDR2 is SMNVEV (reference sequence). The CDR3 bases are TGTGCCAGCAGTTTGACTAGTGTGACCGGGGAGCTGTTTTTT. Its protein is CASSLTSVTGELFF.

The chain couples TRBV2 to TRBJ2-7, with a possible D match to TRBD2 (5 bases). Germline V gene lookup returns CDR1 SNHLY and CDR2 FYNNEI. Between the trimmed V and J ends, which lost 6 bases and 1 base, there was a span of 7 bases. This CDR3 comprises 12 residues. CDR3 in DNA: TGTGCCAGCAGGGGGAGATCCTACGAGCAGTACTTC. Its protein product is CASRGRSYEQYF.

This rearrangement joins TRBV5-4 to TRBJ2-7; D remains unclear. V lost 4 bases and J lost 9, with 17 bases in between. Germline V gene sequence: CDR1 SGHNT, CDR2 YYREEE (reference sequence). The CDR3 totals 13 residues. The chain's CDR3 is CASSMGNLRGQYF. The CDR3 DNA sequence: TGTGCCAGCAGCATGGGAAATCTACGAGGGCAGTACTTC.

The chain couples TRBV28 to TRBJ2-7; D is perhaps TRBD1 (6 bases). The ends were cut back, 6 bases at V and 1 base at J, with 16 bases in the middle. The CDR3 is made up of 15 amino acids. Germline CDR1 MDHEN, CDR2 SYDVKM. CDR3 protein: CASSLTGLGSYEQYF. The CDR3 DNA is TGTGCCAGCAGCTTGACAGGATTAGGATCCTACGAGCAGTACTTC.

The rearrangement links TRBV27 to TRBJ2-3; 8 nucleotides agree with TRBD2. The V segment lost 6 bases and the J segment 10 bases; nucleotides outside the gene matches: 15. Germline CDR1 and CDR2: MNHEY and SMNVEV (reference sequence). The CDR3 is made up of 15 amino acids. CDR3 sequence: CASRNPGLESNPQYF. Written as DNA, the CDR3 is TGTGCCAGCAGGAACCCGGGACTAGAATCGAACCCGCAGTATTTT.

J is TRBJ2-3 and V is TRBV7-2; 8 nucleotides match TRBD1. Germline trimming cut 0 bases from V and 4 bases from J; bases unmatched to any gene: 3. Per the germline V gene, CDR1 is SGHTA and CDR2 is FQGNSA. CDR3 size: 15 residues. CDR3: CASSLAGQGSDTQYF. CDR3 in DNA: TGTGCCAGCAGCTTAGCAGGACAGGGCTCAGATACGCAGTATTTT.

The chain is built from TRBV11-1 and TRBJ2-1, with a tentative D call TRBD2 (6 bases). Trimming removed 1 base from V and 5 bases from J, with 15 bases in between. The CDR3 sequence is 16 residues long. Germline V gene data show CDR1 as SGHAT and CDR2 as FQDESV (reference sequence). The CDR3 region is CASSLVPKAGNNEQFF. The CDR3 nucleotides are TGTGCCAGCAGCTTAGTTCCGAAGGCGGGAAACAATGAGCAGTTCTTC.